This T cell receptor beta chain was sequenced for a study of cytomegalovirus exposure and HLA in healthy donors. Across the study: Of all 380 or so donors who were genotyped, roughly 81% belonged to the Caucasian-associated ancestry cluster. Study observations and caveats: Earlier analysis found most TCR beta V segments productive about 87% or about 30% of the time. Most CMV-associated TCR beta chains were later found to appear HLA-restricted.

Concerning this clone: Its antigen is not identified.

PCR used 60 Vbeta primers and 13 Jbeta primers. Authors' data handling: Tens of millions of unique TCR beta chains, 10 million to 14 million shared, were counted in a later analysis. The assay was immunoSEQ multiplex PCR, and TCRdb's table has in-frame clones only and misses some. V, J and clone size are taken as reported in that table, and D and trimming were inferred from the DNA itself. The repertoire holds 100,000 to 150,000 clones, with over 60% as singletons. Input material: PBMCs. The receptor comes from a woman aged 55-69 years in good health and CMV-seropositive.

CDR3 in amino acids: CASSLKTQGPETQYF. DNA for the CDR3: TGCGCCAGCAGCTTGAAAACACAGGGCCCTGAGACCCAGTACTTC. The chain carries TRBV5-1 and TRBJ2-5, with D tentatively TRBD1 (6 bases). CDR1 and CDR2 (germline): SGHRS, YFSETQ. CDR3 size: 15 residues. V lost 1 base, J lost 5 bases, and 15 bases lay in between.